These 5 T cell receptor beta chains were sequenced from one sample in a study of cytomegalovirus exposure and HLA in healthy donors. It was with 60 Vbeta and 13 Jbeta primers that the PCR ran. Sequenced by immunoSEQ multiplex PCR; TCRdb stores in-frame clones only, minus some. Here the sample spans 160,000 or so clones, approximately 88% being singletons. The source material was PBMCs. The receptors were sampled from a man younger than 45 in good health and CMV-seronegative.

This chain uses TRBV13 with TRBJ1-4; tentative D call: TRBD1 (6 bases). In germline, CDR1 is PRHDT, CDR2 FYEKMQ (reference sequence). Trimming took 3 bases from V and 4 from J, leaving 12 bases between them. This CDR3 spans 15 amino acids. In DNA, the CDR3 is TGTGCCAGCAGCTTCGGACAGAGTCTTAATGAAAAACTGTTTTTT. This sequence encodes CASSFGQSLNEKLFF.

This clone was seen only once. The J gene is TRBJ1-1, the V gene TRBV6-5, with TRBD1 matching 8 bases. The J segment lost 0 bases and the V segment lost 2 bases, leaving 5 bases of the junction unmatched. This CDR3 is built from 16 residues. Germline CDR1 reads MNHEY; CDR2 reads SVGAGI. The DNA of the CDR3 is TGTGCCAGCAGTTACGGACAGGGAATCATGAACACTGAAGCTTTCTTT. This translates into CASSYGQGIMNTEAFF.

This clone was found a few times. The chain has TRBV6-5 and TRBJ2-3, with a tentative D call TRBD1 (6 bases). Germline V gene sequence: CDR1 MNHEY, CDR2 SVGAGI. Trimming removed 8 bases at V and 4 bases at J, with 13 bases between. This CDR3 spans 13 amino acids. The CDR3 sequence: CASRPGDPDTQYF. In nucleotides, the CDR3 is TGTGCCAGCCGACCAGGGGACCCAGATACGCAGTATTTT.

The J gene is TRBJ2-3, the V gene TRBV5-1; D unresolved. Germline V lookup: CDR1 SGHRS, CDR2 YFSETQ. V lost 4 bases and J 0 bases, leaving 15 bases between the germline ends. The CDR3 is 16 amino acids. The CDR3 loop is CASSPAAAASTDTQYF. The CDR3 DNA reads TGCGCCAGCAGCCCCGCGGCAGCTGCCAGCACAGATACGCAGTATTTT.

This clone was counted a single time. This chain joins TRBV5-1 and TRBJ2-5; maybe TRBD1 (6 bases). The length of the CDR3 is 14 residues. Trimming left V 1 base short and J 2 bases short, with 9 bases between. In germline, CDR1 is SGHRS, CDR2 YFSETQ. The CDR3 loop is CASSLSGTQETQYF. CDR3 nucleotides: TGCGCCAGCAGCTTGTCAGGGACACAAGAGACCCAGTACTTC.